This is a list of T cell receptor beta chains from one sample in a study of T cell responses to AZD1222 COVID-19 vaccine. Sequencing was performed with immunoSEQ multiplex PCR; in TCRdb, only in-frame clones are kept and a portion is missing. The sample lists tens of thousands of clones, 80% to 95% occurring once. The sequencing here drew on peripheral blood, taken 28 days after the second AZD1222 dose. The receptors originated from an adult who received the AZD1222 COVID-19 vaccine. CDR3s include the opening cysteine and the closing phenylalanine or tryptophan. The D gene is left open where the match is weak. Clone size, where shown, is once, few, many, or a class for clones that have expanded.

D gene	V gene	clone size	J gene	CDR3 protein	CDR3 DNA
TRBD2	TRBV5-8	NA	TRBJ2-7	CASSLPNSGGTYEQYF	TGTGCCAGCAGCTTGCCCAACTCCGGGGGGACCTACGAGCAGTACTTC
TRBD1	TRBV2	NA	TRBJ1-4	CASTTGAHTNEKLFF	TGTGCCAGCACGACAGGGGCACATACTAATGAAAAACTGTTTTTT
NA	TRBV5-1	NA	TRBJ1-5	CASSLAGEGQPQHF	TGCGCCAGCAGCTTGGCCGGGGAGGGTCAGCCCCAGCATTTT
TRBD1	TRBV18	once	TRBJ1-6	CASSRDRDNSPLHF	TGTGCCAGCTCACGGGACAGGGATAATTCACCCCTCCACTTT
TRBD2	TRBV29-1	NA	TRBJ2-2	CSVAQGLVSAGELFF	TGCAGCGTTGCTCAGGGACTAGTGTCGGCCGGGGAGCTGTTTTTT
TRBD2	TRBV3-1/TRBV3-2	NA	TRBJ2-7	CASSMGGPSSYEQYF	TGTGCCAGCAGTATGGGAGGGCCAAGCTCCTACGAGCAGTACTTC
NA	TRBV7-2	NA	TRBJ1-1	CASSLMSNTEAFF	TGTGCCAGCAGCTTAATGTCGAACACTGAAGCTTTCTTT
NA	TRBV6-5	NA	TRBJ1-2	CASSTAANYGYTF	TGTGCCAGCAGCACAGCAGCTAACTATGGCTACACCTTC
TRBD1	TRBV6-5	NA	TRBJ1-3	CASRKGQGYGNTIYF	TGTGCCAGCAGGAAAGGACAGGGGTATGGAAACACCATATATTTT
NA	TRBV6-2/TRBV6-3	NA	TRBJ1-6	CASSYSSIPGSPLHF	TGTGCCAGCAGTTACTCGAGCATACCCGGGTCACCCCTCCACTTT
NA	TRBV5-1	NA	TRBJ2-5	CASSPLGGARETQYF	TGCGCCAGCAGCCCACTGGGGGGGGCTAGAGAGACCCAGTACTTC
TRBD1	TRBV6-5	NA	TRBJ1-2	CASRWDSAIYGYTF	TGTGCCAGCCGCTGGGACAGCGCCATCTATGGCTACACCTTC
NA	TRBV6-5	NA	TRBJ2-3	CASEKGVGVTDTQYF	TGTGCCAGCGAAAAAGGGGTGGGTGTCACAGATACGCAGTATTTT
TRBD1	TRBV10-2	NA	TRBJ1-2	CASSGTGDYGYTF	TGCGCCAGCAGTGGGACAGGGGATTATGGCTACACCTTC
NA	TRBV5-4	NA	TRBJ1-1	CASSLDMRGFLTEAFF	TGTGCCAGCAGCTTGGACATGCGGGGCTTCCTCACTGAAGCTTTCTTT
NA	TRBV7-2	NA	TRBJ1-4	CASSLNRYSTNEKLFF	TGTGCCAGCAGCTTAAATCGGTATTCAACTAATGAAAAACTGTTTTTT
TRBD1	TRBV27	NA	TRBJ1-3	CASRQGASFGNTIYF	TGTGCCAGCAGACAGGGGGCGAGTTTTGGAAACACCATATATTTT
NA	TRBV19	NA	TRBJ1-4	CASSHLEGVSGKLFF	TGTGCCAGTAGTCACCTAGAGGGGGTTTCGGGAAAACTGTTTTTT
TRBD1	TRBV15	NA	TRBJ1-6	CATSRGTGASNSPLHF	TGTGCCACCAGCAGGGGGACAGGGGCCTCTAATTCACCCCTCCACTTT
NA	TRBV6-2/TRBV6-3	NA	TRBJ2-2	CASSWPANTGELFF	TGTGCCAGCAGTTGGCCAGCGAACACCGGGGAGCTGTTTTTT
NA	TRBV12-3/TRBV12-4	once	TRBJ1-5	CASSSGWPQHF	TGTGCCAGCAGTTCCGGTTGGCCCCAGCATTTT
TRBD1	TRBV30	NA	TRBJ1-1	CAWRPRQGLGAFF	TGTGCCTGGAGGCCCCGACAGGGGTTGGGGGCTTTCTTT
NA	TRBV4-3	NA	TRBJ2-1	CASSQVPEGYNEQFF	TGCGCCAGCAGCCAAGTTCCGGAGGGCTACAATGAGCAGTTCTTC
NA	TRBV30	NA	TRBJ2-5	CAWSVRETQYF	TGTGCCTGGAGTGTACGGGAGACCCAGTACTTC
TRBD1	TRBV5-1	once	TRBJ1-1	CASSSQGARTEAFF	TGCGCCAGCAGTAGTCAGGGGGCGAGGACTGAAGCTTTCTTT
NA	TRBV6-5	NA	TRBJ1-3	CASSHRRFSGNTIYF	TGTGCCAGCAGCCACAGGCGATTCTCTGGAAACACCATATATTTT
NA	TRBV27	NA	TRBJ2-1	CASSYLGSNNEQFF	TGTGCCAGCAGCTATCTTGGGTCAAACAATGAGCAGTTCTTC
NA	TRBV5-5	NA	TRBJ1-2	CASSLSGNYGYTF	TGTGCCAGCAGCTTGTCAGGGAACTATGGCTACACCTTC
NA	TRBV10-3	NA	TRBJ2-3	CATGGQNTDTQYF	TGTGCCACCGGGGGACAGAACACAGATACGCAGTATTTT
NA	TRBV4-2	once	TRBJ2-1	CASSQNPAASSYNEQFF	TGTGCCAGCAGCCAAAACCCGGCCGCCAGCTCCTACAATGAGCAGTTCTTC
NA	TRBV7-2	NA	TRBJ2-3	CASSLDPGEADTQYF	TGTGCCAGCAGCTTAGACCCGGGGGAGGCAGATACGCAGTATTTT
NA	TRBV30	few	TRBJ2-7	CAWSNPNYEQYF	TGTGCCTGGAGTAACCCCAACTACGAGCAGTACTTC
TRBD1	TRBV7-9	NA	TRBJ1-1	CASSGQGLNTEAFF	TGTGCCAGCAGCGGACAGGGGTTGAACACTGAAGCTTTCTTT
NA	TRBV5-6	NA	TRBJ1-5	CASNSGRGGNQPQHF	TGTGCCAGCAATTCTGGGCGAGGGGGCAATCAGCCCCAGCATTTT